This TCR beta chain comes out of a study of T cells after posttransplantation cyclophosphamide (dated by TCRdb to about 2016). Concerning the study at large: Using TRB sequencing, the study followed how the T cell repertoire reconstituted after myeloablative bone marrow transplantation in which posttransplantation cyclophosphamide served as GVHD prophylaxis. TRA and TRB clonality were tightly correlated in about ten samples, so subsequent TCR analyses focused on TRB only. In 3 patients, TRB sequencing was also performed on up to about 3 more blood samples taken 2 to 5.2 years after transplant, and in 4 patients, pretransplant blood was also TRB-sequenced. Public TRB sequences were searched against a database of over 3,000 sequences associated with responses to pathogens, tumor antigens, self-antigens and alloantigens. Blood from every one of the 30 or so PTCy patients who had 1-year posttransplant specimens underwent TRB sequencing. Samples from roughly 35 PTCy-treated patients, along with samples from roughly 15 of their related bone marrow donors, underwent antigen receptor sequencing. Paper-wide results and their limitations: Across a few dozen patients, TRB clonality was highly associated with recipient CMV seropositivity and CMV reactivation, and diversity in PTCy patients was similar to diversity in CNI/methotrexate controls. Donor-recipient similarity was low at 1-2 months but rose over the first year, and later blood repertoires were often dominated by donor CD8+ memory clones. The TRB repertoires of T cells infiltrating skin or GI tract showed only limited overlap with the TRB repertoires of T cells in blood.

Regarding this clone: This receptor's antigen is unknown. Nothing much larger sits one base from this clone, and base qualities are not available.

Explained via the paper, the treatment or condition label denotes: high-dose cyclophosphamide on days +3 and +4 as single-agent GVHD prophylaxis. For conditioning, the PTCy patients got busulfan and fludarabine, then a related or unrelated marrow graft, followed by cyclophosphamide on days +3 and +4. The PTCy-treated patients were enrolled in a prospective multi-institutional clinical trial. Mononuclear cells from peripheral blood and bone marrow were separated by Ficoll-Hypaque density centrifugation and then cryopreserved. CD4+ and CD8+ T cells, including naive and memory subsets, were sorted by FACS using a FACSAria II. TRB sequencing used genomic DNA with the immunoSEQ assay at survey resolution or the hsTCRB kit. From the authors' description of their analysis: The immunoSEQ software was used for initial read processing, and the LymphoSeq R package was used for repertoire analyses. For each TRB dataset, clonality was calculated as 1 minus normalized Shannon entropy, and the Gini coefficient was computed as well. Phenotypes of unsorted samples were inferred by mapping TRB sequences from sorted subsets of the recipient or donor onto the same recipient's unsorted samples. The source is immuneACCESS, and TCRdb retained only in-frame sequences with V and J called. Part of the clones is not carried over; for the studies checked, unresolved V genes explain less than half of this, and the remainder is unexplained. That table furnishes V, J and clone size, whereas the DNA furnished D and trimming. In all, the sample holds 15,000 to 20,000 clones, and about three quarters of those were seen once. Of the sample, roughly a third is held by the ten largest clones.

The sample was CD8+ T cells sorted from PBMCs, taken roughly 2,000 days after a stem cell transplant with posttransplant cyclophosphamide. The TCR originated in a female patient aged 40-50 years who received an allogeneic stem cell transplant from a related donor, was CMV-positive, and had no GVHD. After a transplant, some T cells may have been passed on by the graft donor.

The DNA reads TGTGCCACCAGCAGCGGACAGGGGGCGGATGAGCAGTTCTTC. The encoded protein is CATSSGQGADEQFF. The chain joins TRBV15 to TRBJ2-1; 11 central bases correspond to TRBD1. Trimming accounts for 3 bases at V and 8 bases at J, while the number of junction bases matched to no gene is 3. CDR1 and CDR2 were assigned from the germline V gene (reference sequence) as LNHNV and YYDKDF. The CDR3 sequence holds 14 residues, the cysteine and phenylalanine included. The CDR3 DNA has 42 bases and is translated from base 1.